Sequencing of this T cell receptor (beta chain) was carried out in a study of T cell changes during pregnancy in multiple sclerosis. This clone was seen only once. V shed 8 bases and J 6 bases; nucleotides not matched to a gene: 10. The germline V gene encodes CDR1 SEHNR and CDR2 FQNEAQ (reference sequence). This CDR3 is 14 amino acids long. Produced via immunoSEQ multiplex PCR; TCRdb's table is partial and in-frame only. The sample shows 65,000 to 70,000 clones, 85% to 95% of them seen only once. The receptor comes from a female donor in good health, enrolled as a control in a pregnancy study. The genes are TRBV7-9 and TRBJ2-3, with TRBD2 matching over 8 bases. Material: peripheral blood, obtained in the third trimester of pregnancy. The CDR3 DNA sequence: TGTGCCAGCCGCACTAGCGGTCATCTGGATACGCAGTATTTT. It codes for CASRTSGHLDTQYF.